The 31 T cell receptor beta chains in this list originate from one sample, sequenced in a study of OX40 agonist ivuxolimab in advanced cancers. The method was immunoSEQ multiplex PCR; TCRdb's version includes in-frame clones alone and lacks a portion of them. The table includes approximately 86,000 clones, roughly 91% detected once. The sample in question was CD4+ or CD8+ T cells sorted from blood, obtained in a trial of the OX40 agonist ivuxolimab. These receptors were taken from an adult with an advanced solid tumor such as melanoma, head and neck, liver or kidney cancer.

The gene calls are TRBV5-8 and TRBJ2-3; a weak D match, TRBD2 (5 bases). The CDR3 is made up of 15 amino acids. Germline assignment: CDR1 SGHTS and CDR2 YDEGEE. V lost 3 bases and J 8 bases, leaving 19 bases between the germline ends. The CDR3 DNA reads TGTGCCAGCAGCTCCCAGTTCGCCCGTGCGGGTACGCAGTATTTT. It encodes CASSSQFARAGTQYF.

V is TRBV2 and J is TRBJ1-2; D is unclear. V was pared by 6 bases and J by 8 bases, with 10 bases between. Germline CDR1 SNHLY, CDR2 FYNNEI. The CDR3 extends over 11 amino acids. CDR3 sequence reads: CASRMGGGYTF. The CDR3, as DNA: TGTGCCAGCAGGATGGGTGGAGGCTACACCTTC.

The chain has TRBV5-6 and TRBJ2-5; 10 positions agree with TRBD2. CDR1 SGHDT and CDR2 YYEEEE come from the germline V gene. CDR3 length equals 17 residues. After removal of 2 bases from V and 5 bases from J, the junction contained 12 bases not matched to a gene. CDR3 in DNA: TGTGCCAGCAGCTTCCTAGCGGGAGTAAGGGGACAGGAGACCCAGTACTTC. This codes for CASSFLAGVRGQETQYF. Full variable domain (remainder filled in from reference TRBV5-6 and TRBJ2-5): DAGVTQSPTHLIKTRGQQVTLRCSPKSGHDTVSWYQQALGQGPQFIFQYYEEEERQRGNFPDRFSGHQFPNYSSELNVNALLLGDSALYLCASSFLAGVRGQETQYFGPGTRLLVL.

This clone was picked up one time. For the CDR3, the DNA is TGCGCCAGCAGCCGGGACAGGGGGCCCGGCACTGAAGCTTTCTTT. This gives the protein CASSRDRGPGTEAFF. The V gene is TRBV5-1, the J gene TRBJ1-1; 12 nucleotides agree with TRBD1. The CDR3 has 15 amino acids. V was pared by 4 bases and J by 4 bases, with 5 bases of the junction left unmatched. The V gene's germline CDR1 is SGHRS and CDR2 YFSETQ. Drawing the rest from reference TRBV5-1 and TRBJ1-1, the complete variable domain is KAGVTQTPRYLIKTRGQQVTLSCSPISGHRSVSWYQQTPGQGLQFLFEYFSETQRNKGNFPGRFSGRQFSNSRSEMNVSTLELGDSALYLCASSRDRGPGTEAFFGQGTRLTVV.

This clone was detected a few times. V is TRBV6-6 and J is TRBJ2-7; D tentatively reads TRBD1 or TRBD2 (5 bases each). Germline CDR1 reads MNHNY; CDR2 reads SVGAGI (reference sequence). Trimming removed 2 bases from V and 3 bases from J, with 8 bases in between. The CDR3 spans 13 residues. Here the CDR3 reads CASSYLGVYEQYF. The CDR3 DNA reads as TGTGCCAGCAGTTACCTGGGGGTCTACGAGCAGTACTTC.

This clone has only a few counts. The chain recombines TRBV6-1 with TRBJ2-7; D is possibly TRBD1 or TRBD2 (5 bases each). Germline V CDR1 and CDR2: MNHNS, SASEGT. The ends were cut back, 1 base at V and 5 bases at J, with 15 bases in the middle. There are 15 residues in the CDR3. The CDR3 sequence is CASSEVGDVLDEQYF. In DNA, the CDR3 is TGTGCCAGCAGTGAAGTAGGGGACGTGTTGGACGAGCAGTACTTC.

V usage is TRBV18 and J usage is TRBJ2-5, with D hard to call. This CDR3 is 13 amino acids long. Trimming shortened V by 2 bases and J by 3 bases, and 7 bases separated the two germline ends. Germline-derived CDR1 and CDR2 are KGHSH and LQKENI. Written as DNA, the CDR3 is TGTGCCAGCTCACCATTGAGCAAAGAGACCCAGTACTTC. This encodes CASSPLSKETQYF. Supplemented by reference TRBV18 and TRBJ2-5, the full variable domain reads NAGVMQNPRHLVRRRGQEARLRCSPMKGHSHVYWYRQLPEEGLKFMVYLQKENIIDESGMPKERFSAEFPKEGPSILRIQQVVRGDSAAYFCASSPLSKETQYFGPGTRLLVL.

The count of this clone is one. J is TRBJ1-6 and V is TRBV27; no clear D gene. The CDR3 is made up of 15 amino acids. Trimming shortened V by 2 bases and J by 6 bases, and 11 bases separated the two germline ends. Germline V CDR1 and CDR2: MNHEY, SMNVEV (reference sequence). CDR3 nucleotides: TGTGCCAGCAGTTTAGCCAAACGTGGTAATTCACCCCTCCACTTT. It yields the protein CASSLAKRGNSPLHF.

The chain uses TRBV2 and TRBJ2-3; 7 nucleotides match TRBD1. After removal of 6 bases from V and 4 bases from J, the junction contained 16 bases not matched to a gene. Germline lookup yields CDR1 SNHLY and CDR2 FYNNEI. The CDR3 contains 17 residues. Written as DNA, the CDR3 is TGTGCCAGCAGGGTGGGTCACAGGGGCCCCGTGGCAGATACGCAGTATTTT. Its protein product is CASRVGHRGPVADTQYF.

This clone showed up just a few times. The chain has TRBV7-8 and TRBJ2-5; D possibly uses TRBD1 or TRBD2 (5 bases each). Trimming took off 1 base at V and 4 bases at J, with 13 bases between the two ends. The germline CDR1 and CDR2 sequences are SGHVS and FQNEAQ. This CDR3 comprises 15 residues. The CDR3 sequence: CASSLDGTWPETQYF. DNA for the CDR3: TGTGCCAGCAGCTTAGATGGGACCTGGCCAGAGACCCAGTACTTC. The entire variable domain, with the rest obtained from reference TRBV7-8 and TRBJ2-5, is as follows: GAGVSQSPRYKVAKRGQDVALRCDPISGHVSLFWYQQALGQGPEFLTYFQNEAQLDKSGLPSDRFFAERPEGSVSTLKIQRTQQEDSAVYLCASSLDGTWPETQYFGPGTRLLVL.

The chain links TRBV21-1 to TRBJ1-5; TRBD1 is taken as the D call from the table, unchecked against the DNA. TRBV21-1 is a recognized pseudogene. The CDR3 runs to 15 residues. The CDR3 DNA reads as TGTGCCAGTCGTGACAGGGTCGATAGCAATCAGCCCCAGCATTTT. This sequence encodes CASRDRVDSNQPQHF.

The genes are TRBV9 and TRBJ2-1, with TRBD2 matching over 9 bases. CDR1 and CDR2 (germline): SGDLS, YYNGEE. The CDR3 extends over 18 amino acids. V gave up 0 bases and J gave up 2 bases; unmatched junction bases: 9. CDR3 protein: CASSVGPGGRGAYNEQFF. As DNA, the CDR3 is TGTGCCAGCAGCGTAGGGCCAGGCGGGAGGGGAGCCTACAATGAGCAGTTCTTC.

The chain couples TRBV29-1 to TRBJ1-4, with no clear D. This CDR3 comprises 13 residues. V lost 2 bases to trimming and J lost 3 bases, with 7 bases between them. Germline V gives CDR1 SQVTM, CDR2 ANQGSEA. The CDR3 region has the DNA TGCAGCGTTGAAAGACTATCTAATGAAAAACTGTTTTTT. Protein sequence: CSVERLSNEKLFF.

Comment on this clone: The same CDR3 is also encoded by other DNA sequences in this sample. J is TRBJ2-3 and V is TRBV9; D is unresolved. The CDR3 spans 13 residues. With 0 bases removed from V and 6 bases from J, the gap between germline ends came to 8 bases. Germline V gene lookup returns CDR1 SGDLS and CDR2 YYNGEE. The CDR3 sequence is CASSVAPTDTQYF. CDR3 coding DNA: TGTGCCAGCAGCGTAGCCCCCACGGATACGCAGTATTTT.

V usage is TRBV7-9 and J usage is TRBJ2-3; no clear D. Per the germline V gene, CDR1 is SEHNR and CDR2 is FQNEAQ (reference sequence). The CDR3 has 15 residues. Trimming pared 10 bases from V and 0 bases from J, leaving 17 bases between. CDR3 sequence: CATQAVASSTDTQYF. CDR3 nucleotides: TGTGCCACGCAGGCAGTCGCTTCTAGCACAGATACGCAGTATTTT.

This clone appeared a few times. CDR3 protein: CASSEQPTGLTEAFF. The CDR3 region has the DNA TGTGCCAGCAGCGAGCAGCCGACAGGGCTCACTGAAGCTTTCTTT. This chain uses TRBV7-3 with TRBJ1-1; 7 nucleotides agree with TRBD1. This CDR3 region has 15 residues. The ends lost 5 bases at V and 4 bases at J; junction bases unmatched: 10. Per germline, CDR1 SGHTA and CDR2 FQGTGA.

As for this clone: This specimen includes other DNA sequences encoding the same CDR3. J is TRBJ2-7 and V is TRBV9; weak D call: TRBD2 (5 bases). V dropped 0 bases and J dropped 7 bases, with 11 bases sitting between them. Per germline, CDR1 SGDLS and CDR2 YYNGEE. There are 13 residues in the CDR3. The CDR3 DNA is TGTGCCAGCAGCGTAGTAGGAGGAGGAGAGCAGTACTTC. Its protein product is CASSVVGGGEQYF.

The rearrangement joins TRBV27 to TRBJ1-5, with 10 bases lining up with TRBD1. This CDR3 spans 15 amino acids. After removal of 5 bases from V and 5 bases from J, the junction contained 6 bases not matched to a gene. Germline CDR1 and CDR2: MNHEY and SMNVEV (reference sequence). The CDR3 sequence is CASSSRDRGHQPQHF. Here the CDR3 DNA reads TGTGCCAGCAGTAGTCGAGACAGGGGGCATCAGCCCCAGCATTTT.

The chain couples TRBV4-1 to TRBJ2-1; 9 bases agree with TRBD2. V was pared by 2 bases and J by 8 bases, with 7 bases of the junction left unmatched. Germline values: CDR1 MGHRA, CDR2 YSYEKL. The CDR3 is made up of 15 amino acids. The CDR3 nucleotides read TGCGCCAGCAGCCAATTTAGCGGGGGAAGCGATGAGCAGTTCTTC. Translated: CASSQFSGGSDEQFF.

The V gene is TRBV19, the J gene TRBJ2-5, with 8 positions matching TRBD2. Germline V gene lookup returns CDR1 LNHDA and CDR2 SQIVND (reference sequence). V was pared by 6 bases and J by 2 bases, with 11 bases of the junction left unmatched. The CDR3 extends over 16 amino acids. The CDR3 DNA sequence: TGTGCCAGTAGCCCTGGGGGGGCGGGAGGACAAGAGACCCAGTACTTC. Protein: CASSPGGAGGQETQYF. The variable domain in full, with the rest retrieved from reference TRBV19 and TRBJ2-5, is DGGITQSPKYLFRKEGQNVTLSCEQNLNHDAMYWYRQDPGQGLRLIYYSQIVNDFQKGDIAEGYSVSREKKESFPLTVTSAQKNPTAFYLCASSPGGAGGQETQYFGPGTRLLVL.

This sequence joins TRBV28 and TRBJ1-1, with D possibly TRBD1 on 5 matching bases. The CDR3 has 14 amino acids. V shed 4 bases and J shed 3 bases, with 12 bases lying between them. Germline V lookup: CDR1 MDHEN, CDR2 SYDVKM. The CDR3 region has the DNA TGTGCCAGCAGTTCGACCAGGGAGGACACTGAAGCTTTCTTT. Protein product: CASSSTREDTEAFF.

This chain joins TRBV28 and TRBJ1-1, with D tentatively TRBD1 (5 bases). The CDR3 consists of 11 residues. V was clipped by 4 bases and J by 9 bases, with 9 bases between them. Germline V gene sequence: CDR1 MDHEN, CDR2 SYDVKM. CDR3 loop: CASSSQGKAFF. CDR3 DNA: TGTGCCAGCAGTTCCCAGGGTAAAGCTTTCTTT.

The chain recombines TRBV27 with TRBJ1-1; the match to TRBD1 covers 8 bases. CDR3 size: 13 residues. Germline values: CDR1 MNHEY, CDR2 SMNVEV (reference sequence). The V segment lost 6 bases and the J segment 4 bases; nucleotides outside the gene matches: 4. CDR3 DNA: TGTGCCAGCAGGGACAGGGTGAGCACTGAAGCTTTCTTT. As protein: CASRDRVSTEAFF.

J is TRBJ2-4 and V is TRBV7-2, with D perhaps TRBD1 or TRBD2 (5 bases each). Germline assignment: CDR1 SGHTA and CDR2 FQGNSA. The V end lost 5 bases, the J end lost 0 bases, and 17 bases lay between the germline ends. The CDR3 is 17 amino acids. CDR3 protein: CASSERGVGGAKNIQYF. CDR3 DNA: TGTGCCAGCAGCGAGCGAGGGGTTGGGGGAGCCAAAAACATTCAGTACTTC.

This clone was found a few times. The V and J genes are TRBV4-2 and TRBJ1-2; D is perhaps TRBD1 (6 bases). Germline V gene lookup returns CDR1 LGHNA and CDR2 YNFKEQ. V was shortened by 0 bases and J by 8 bases, with 13 bases between the two germline ends. The CDR3 consists of 14 residues. CDR3 sequence (DNA): TGTGCCAGCAGCCAAGACCTCGACAGGAGAGGCTACACCTTC. It translates to CASSQDLDRRGYTF.

V gene TRBV11-2 combines with J gene TRBJ2-7, with 10 bases lining up with TRBD2. This CDR3 spans 18 amino acids. V shed 0 bases, J shed 2 bases, and the junction held 10 bases outside the gene matches. Germline V gene lookup returns CDR1 SGHAT and CDR2 FQNNGV. The CDR3 reads CASSLDRPSGSGAYEQYF. CDR3 coding DNA: TGTGCCAGCAGCTTAGATCGGCCTAGCGGGAGTGGGGCCTACGAGCAGTACTTC.

This clone was observed a single time. The chain couples TRBV7-9 to TRBJ2-6, with D possibly TRBD1 on 6 matching bases. CDR1 and CDR2 (germline): SEHNR, FQNEAQ (reference sequence). V was shortened by 5 bases and J by 2 bases, with 10 bases between the two germline ends. CDR3 length equals 15 residues. The CDR3 loop is CASSRTGPGANVLTF. CDR3 coding DNA: TGTGCCAGCAGCCGCACAGGGCCTGGGGCCAACGTCCTGACTTTC.

V and J are TRBV7-6 and TRBJ2-2, with 7 bases that match TRBD2. CDR1 and CDR2 from the germline V gene are SGHVS and FNYEAQ. The V gene end was trimmed by 0 bases and the J gene end by 1 base; junction bases not matched to a gene: 5. The CDR3 has 17 residues. The CDR3, as DNA: TGTGCCAGCAGCTTAGCGGGAGGGACGAAGAACACCGGGGAGCTGTTTTTT. This codes for CASSLAGGTKNTGELFF.

The chain recombines TRBV29-1 with TRBJ2-5; 7 positions agree with TRBD2. V shed 7 bases, J shed 1 base, and the junction held 9 bases outside the gene matches. The CDR3 consists of 14 residues. Germline CDR1 SQVTM, CDR2 ANQGSEA. CDR3 amino acids: CSASKLAPQETQYF. CDR3 nucleotides: TGCAGCGCTAGCAAACTAGCGCCCCAAGAGACCCAGTACTTC.

The J gene is TRBJ2-7, the V gene TRBV19, with 7 bases identical to TRBD2. With 10 bases clipped from V and 7 bases from J, the junction kept 13 bases outside the gene matches. The CDR3 consists of 13 residues. Germline V lookup: CDR1 LNHDA, CDR2 SQIVND (reference sequence). CDR3 protein: CATKSGASGEQYF. The CDR3, as DNA: TGTGCCACCAAAAGCGGGGCCTCGGGGGAGCAGTACTTC.

This chain links TRBV19 with TRBJ2-7, with 8 bases aligning to TRBD2. CDR1 LNHDA and CDR2 SQIVND come from the germline V gene (reference sequence). The trim removed 4 bases at V and 0 bases at J, leaving 8 bases unmatched. The CDR3 extends over 16 amino acids. Written as DNA, the CDR3 is TGTGCCAGTAGTAGCCCTAGCGGGTTAAACTCCTACGAGCAGTACTTC. Translation: CASSSPSGLNSYEQYF.